A selection of T cell receptor beta chains follows, all from one sample in a study of T-cell memory formation after mild COVID-19. TCRdb re-called the 5' RACE reads with MiXCR, one entry per CDR3 protein. The sample holds over 300,000 distinct CDR3 sequences, 20% seen once. Sequenced sample: PBMCs or a T cell subset sorted from them (not recorded which). Receptors were obtained from a man aged 18 to 30 who had mild COVID-19 (a few samples of this study predate the infection). Cell type and time point are not known. Each CDR3 is given without its conserved first and last residue.

j_call v_call cdr3_aa
TRBJ2-3 TRBV6-4 ASSALAGGTQY
TRBJ1-2 TRBV6-2/TRBV6-3 ASSYHYGYT
TRBJ2-5 TRBV27 ASSAGGPQETQY
TRBJ2-3 TRBV11-2 ASSLPDSTDTQY
TRBJ2-1 TRBV25-1 ASSDPGQGFHEQF
TRBJ2-1 TRBV30 ASALGYNEQF
TRBJ1-1 TRBV20-1 SASNVRGGSAF
TRBJ1-2 TRBV27 ASSPPGGGHYGYT
TRBJ2-5 TRBV4-2 ASSQGLAAQETQY
TRBJ2-7 TRBV6-5 ASSYFYEQY
TRBJ2-3 TRBV18 ASTGLAGTDTQY
TRBJ1-3 TRBV29-1 SVERYESSGNTIY
TRBJ2-2 TRBV2 ASVRDRNTGELF
TRBJ2-1 TRBV9 ASSVGGEGEQF
TRBJ2-3 TRBV10-2 AIGAGGNRRTDTQY
TRBJ1-1 TRBV5-6 ASSSGNREAF
TRBJ2-3 TRBV7-2 ASSRFGNRRTDTQY
TRBJ2-5 TRBV10-3 AISLLAGVYETQY
TRBJ2-5 TRBV4-1 ASSRQTGGAETQY
TRBJ1-4 TRBV28 ASRTQGGDEKLF
TRBJ2-1 TRBV7-9 ASRSKPGRSHNEQF
TRBJ2-3 TRBV18 ASSQSDTQY
TRBJ1-1 TRBV20-1 SALPKGEKTEAF
TRBJ1-5 TRBV7-2 ASSMGWEHQH
TRBJ2-3 TRBV6-5 ASSYDQGWTRTDTQY
TRBJ1-1 TRBV20-1 SAPGFNIAEAF